These T cell receptor beta chains were read from a single sample in a study of radiation and T cells in renal cell carcinoma. Sequencing was performed with immunoSEQ multiplex PCR; in TCRdb, only in-frame clones are kept and a portion is missing. The table has 60,000 to 75,000 clones, over 65% seen once. The sample was blood, taken from a patient whose treatment included radiotherapy and nephrectomy. The receptors shown here come from a man in his 60s with renal cell carcinoma. Both conserved end residues are part of each CDR3. Fields, in order: D gene, clone size, J gene, V gene, CDR3 protein, CDR3 DNA. D genes are given only for firm matches. Only some rows state a clone size, as once, few, many or a class for expanded clones.

D gene: TRBD2
clone size: .
J gene: TRBJ2-2
V gene: TRBV27
CDR3 protein: CASSTLAGGPAGELFF
CDR3 DNA: TGTGCCAGCAGTACCCTCGCGGGGGGGCCGGCCGGGGAGCTGTTTTTT

D gene: .
clone size: .
J gene: TRBJ2-3
V gene: TRBV7-9
CDR3 protein: CASSLWDTSTDTQYF
CDR3 DNA: TGTGCCAGCAGCCTGTGGGACACCAGCACAGATACGCAGTATTTT

D gene: TRBD1
clone size: .
J gene: TRBJ1-1
V gene: TRBV6-6
CDR3 protein: CASTGQGMNTEAFF
CDR3 DNA: TGTGCCAGCACTGGACAGGGGATGAACACTGAAGCTTTCTTT

D gene: .
clone size: .
J gene: TRBJ1-5
V gene: TRBV6-1
CDR3 protein: CASCYSNQPQHF
CDR3 DNA: TGTGCCAGCTGTTATAGCAATCAGCCCCAGCATTTT

D gene: .
clone size: .
J gene: TRBJ1-2
V gene: TRBV11-2
CDR3 protein: CASSSRGLADYGYTF
CDR3 DNA: TGTGCCAGCAGCTCGCGCGGCCTCGCGGACTATGGCTACACCTTC

D gene: .
clone size: large
J gene: TRBJ1-3
V gene: TRBV7-6
CDR3 protein: CASSLATPFSGNTIYF
CDR3 DNA: TGTGCCAGCAGCTTAGCGACGCCGTTCTCTGGAAACACCATATATTTT

D gene: .
clone size: few
J gene: TRBJ1-2
V gene: TRBV5-8
CDR3 protein: CASRPTGNYGYTF
CDR3 DNA: TGTGCCAGCAGACCGACAGGAAACTATGGCTACACCTTC

D gene: .
clone size: .
J gene: TRBJ2-1
V gene: TRBV9
CDR3 protein: CASSPQGYEQFF
CDR3 DNA: TGTGCCAGCAGCCCCCAGGGGTATGAGCAGTTCTTC

D gene: TRBD2
clone size: .
J gene: TRBJ2-7
V gene: TRBV5-1
CDR3 protein: CASSLAGGTYEQYF
CDR3 DNA: TGCGCCAGCAGCTTGGCCGGGGGGACCTACGAGCAGTACTTC

D gene: TRBD1
clone size: once
J gene: TRBJ2-5
V gene: TRBV2
CDR3 protein: CASSDPRGQGTQYF
CDR3 DNA: TGTGCCAGCAGTGATCCCAGGGGGCAAGGGACCCAGTACTTC

D gene: TRBD2
clone size: once
J gene: TRBJ2-1
V gene: TRBV5-1
CDR3 protein: CASSLTERERDEQFF
CDR3 DNA: TGCGCCAGCAGCTTGACGGAGCGGGAGAGAGATGAGCAGTTCTTC

D gene: .
clone size: .
J gene: TRBJ2-1
V gene: TRBV7-9
CDR3 protein: CASSFEQGGPNEQFF
CDR3 DNA: TGTGCCAGCAGCTTCGAACAGGGGGGGCCCAATGAGCAGTTCTTC

D gene: .
clone size: .
J gene: TRBJ1-1
V gene: TRBV9
CDR3 protein: CASSVEAETPIAEAFF
CDR3 DNA: TGTGCCAGCAGCGTAGAGGCCGAAACACCGATAGCCGAAGCTTTCTTT

D gene: .
clone size: once
J gene: TRBJ1-2
V gene: TRBV6-6
CDR3 protein: CASNQGRIDYGYTF
CDR3 DNA: TGTGCCAGCAACCAGGGACGGATTGACTATGGCTACACCTTC

D gene: .
clone size: .
J gene: TRBJ2-2
V gene: TRBV4-3
CDR3 protein: CASSQDTGTGTGELFF
CDR3 DNA: TGCGCCAGCAGCCAAGATACCGGGACCGGCACCGGGGAGCTGTTTTTT

D gene: .
clone size: .
J gene: TRBJ1-3
V gene: TRBV30
CDR3 protein: CAWSGEAGNTIYF
CDR3 DNA: TGTGCCTGGAGTGGGGAGGCTGGAAACACCATATATTTT

D gene: TRBD1
clone size: .
J gene: TRBJ1-4
V gene: TRBV27
CDR3 protein: CASSWGTGEEKLFF
CDR3 DNA: TGTGCCAGCAGTTGGGGGACAGGAGAAGAAAAACTGTTTTTT

D gene: TRBD1
clone size: .
J gene: TRBJ1-2
V gene: TRBV30
CDR3 protein: CAWSPGQEVDGYTF
CDR3 DNA: TGTGCCTGGTCGCCGGGACAGGAGGTGGATGGCTACACCTTC

D gene: .
clone size: .
J gene: TRBJ2-6
V gene: TRBV6-5
CDR3 protein: CATRHRSGANVLTF
CDR3 DNA: TGTGCCACCCGTCACCGTTCTGGGGCCAACGTCCTGACTTTC

D gene: TRBD1
clone size: few
J gene: TRBJ2-3
V gene: TRBV7-9
CDR3 protein: CASSSIRQGWGDTQYF
CDR3 DNA: TGTGCCAGCAGCTCCATCCGACAGGGTTGGGGTGATACGCAGTATTTT

D gene: .
clone size: .
J gene: TRBJ1-1
V gene: TRBV9
CDR3 protein: CASSGRRGINTEAFF
CDR3 DNA: TGTGCCAGCAGCGGTAGGAGAGGGATCAACACTGAAGCTTTCTTT

D gene: TRBD2
clone size: .
J gene: TRBJ2-5
V gene: TRBV7-6
CDR3 protein: CASSPRLAGLQETQYF
CDR3 DNA: TGTGCCAGCAGCCCCCGGCTAGCGGGTCTTCAAGAGACCCAGTACTTC

D gene: .
clone size: .
J gene: TRBJ1-2
V gene: TRBV5-4
CDR3 protein: CASRPTVAAGYTF
CDR3 DNA: TGTGCCAGCAGACCGACAGTGGCGGCTGGCTACACCTTC

D gene: .
clone size: .
J gene: TRBJ1-4
V gene: TRBV15
CDR3 protein: CATSREAQPNEKLFF
CDR3 DNA: TGTGCCACCAGCAGAGAGGCACAGCCGAATGAAAAACTGTTTTTT

D gene: TRBD2
clone size: .
J gene: TRBJ2-1
V gene: TRBV7-2
CDR3 protein: CASSLNFGGRDEQFF
CDR3 DNA: TGTGCCAGCAGCTTAAACTTCGGCGGGAGGGATGAGCAGTTCTTC

D gene: .
clone size: .
J gene: TRBJ2-7
V gene: TRBV10-3
CDR3 protein: CAISDPPRSYEQYF
CDR3 DNA: TGTGCCATCAGTGACCCACCTCGCTCCTACGAGCAGTACTTC

D gene: .
clone size: .
J gene: TRBJ2-5
V gene: TRBV5-1
CDR3 protein: CASSPGGQETQYF
CDR3 DNA: TGCGCCAGCAGCCCAGGGGGGCAAGAGACCCAGTACTTC

D gene: .
clone size: .
J gene: TRBJ2-5
V gene: TRBV10-2
CDR3 protein: CASSDLGETQYF
CDR3 DNA: TGCGCCAGCAGTGACTTGGGAGAGACCCAGTACTTC

D gene: .
clone size: .
J gene: TRBJ1-5
V gene: TRBV27
CDR3 protein: CASIQVPNQPQHF
CDR3 DNA: TGTGCCAGCATACAAGTGCCCAATCAGCCCCAGCATTTT

D gene: TRBD2
clone size: .
J gene: TRBJ2-7
V gene: TRBV30
CDR3 protein: CAWSEASGFYEQYF
CDR3 DNA: TGTGCCTGGAGTGAGGCTAGCGGGTTTTACGAGCAGTACTTC

D gene: .
clone size: .
J gene: TRBJ1-1
V gene: TRBV6-1
CDR3 protein: CASSDHRVTRAFF
CDR3 DNA: TGTGCCAGCAGTGACCACAGGGTAACGCGAGCTTTCTTT

D gene: TRBD1
clone size: .
J gene: TRBJ1-3
V gene: TRBV4-3
CDR3 protein: CASSQYTGESGNTIYF
CDR3 DNA: TGCGCCAGCAGCCAGTATACAGGGGAATCTGGAAACACCATATATTTT

D gene: TRBD2
clone size: .
J gene: TRBJ2-5
V gene: TRBV7-6
CDR3 protein: CASSSGLSQYF
CDR3 DNA: TGTGCCAGCAGCTCGGGACTAAGTCAGTACTTC

D gene: TRBD1
clone size: once
J gene: TRBJ1-1
V gene: TRBV5-1
CDR3 protein: CASSSQGARTEAFF
CDR3 DNA: TGCGCCAGCAGCTCCCAGGGGGCGCGGACTGAAGCTTTCTTT

D gene: TRBD1
clone size: .
J gene: TRBJ1-5
V gene: TRBV6-1
CDR3 protein: CASSERTGINQPQHF
CDR3 DNA: TGTGCCAGCAGTGAAAGGACAGGGATAAATCAGCCCCAGCATTTT

D gene: .
clone size: few
J gene: TRBJ2-2
V gene: TRBV2
CDR3 protein: CASSEEGRGTGELFF
CDR3 DNA: TGTGCCAGCAGTGAAGAGGGACGAGGAACCGGGGAGCTGTTTTTT

D gene: TRBD2
clone size: .
J gene: TRBJ2-7
V gene: TRBV19
CDR3 protein: CASSKGGTLFGEQYF
CDR3 DNA: TGTGCCAGTAGTAAGGGAGGGACCTTGTTCGGCGAGCAGTACTTC

D gene: .
clone size: few
J gene: TRBJ2-7
V gene: TRBV29-1
CDR3 protein: CSVGDGGFYEQYF
CDR3 DNA: TGCAGCGTTGGGGACGGAGGATTCTACGAGCAGTACTTC

D gene: TRBD1
clone size: once
J gene: TRBJ2-7
V gene: TRBV7-2
CDR3 protein: CASSFRDRGFREQYF
CDR3 DNA: TGTGCCAGCAGCTTCCGGGACAGGGGGTTCCGCGAGCAGTACTTC

D gene: TRBD2
clone size: few
J gene: TRBJ2-5
V gene: TRBV19
CDR3 protein: CASSMGLAALQETQYF
CDR3 DNA: TGTGCCAGTAGTATGGGACTAGCGGCGCTCCAAGAGACCCAGTACTTC

D gene: TRBD1
clone size: .
J gene: TRBJ1-1
V gene: TRBV27
CDR3 protein: CASRPAGAGGGGAFF
CDR3 DNA: TGTGCCAGCAGACCCGCCGGCGCAGGGGGCGGCGGGGCTTTCTTT

D gene: TRBD2
clone size: .
J gene: TRBJ2-1
V gene: TRBV25-1
CDR3 protein: CASSLLADSYNEQFF
CDR3 DNA: TGTGCCAGCAGTTTACTAGCGGACTCCTACAATGAGCAGTTCTTC